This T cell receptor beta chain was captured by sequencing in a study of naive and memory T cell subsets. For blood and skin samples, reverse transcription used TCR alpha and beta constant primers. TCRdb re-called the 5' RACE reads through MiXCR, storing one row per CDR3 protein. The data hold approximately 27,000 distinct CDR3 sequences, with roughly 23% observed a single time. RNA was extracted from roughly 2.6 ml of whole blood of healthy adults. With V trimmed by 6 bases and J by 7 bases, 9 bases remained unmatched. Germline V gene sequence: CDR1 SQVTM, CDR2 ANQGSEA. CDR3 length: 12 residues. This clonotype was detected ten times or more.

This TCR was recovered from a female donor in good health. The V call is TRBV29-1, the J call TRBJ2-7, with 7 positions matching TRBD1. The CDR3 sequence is CSVGTALGEQYF. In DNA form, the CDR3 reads TGCAGCGTCGGGACAGCACTGGGAGAGCAGTACTTC.